This T cell receptor (beta chain) was sequenced during a study of blood T cell repertoires in COVID-19 (dated by TCRdb to 2020 to 2022). Background on the whole study: The collaborator samples originated in the United States, Italy and Spain and spanned the acute and convalescent phases of COVID-19. Where available, HLA class I and class II types were obtained from metadata supplied by the sample provider rather than from assay-based typing. A de-identified subject ID, COVID-19 status, age in years and sex were almost always included in the sample metadata. Samples were obtained from the ongoing ImmuneRACE study (first 160 participants) and from some 1,200 subjects provided by 6 global collaborators. The prospective study material was composed of cDNA or gDNA derived from T cells, B-cell-depleted T cells, or PBMCs. The repertoires were made available in a free public database intended to serve as a resource for research on the immune response to SARS-CoV-2. Subjects who had been exposed to COVID-19, were actively infected with it, or had recovered from it provided the deeply sampled blood TCRbeta repertoires that made up the dataset.

There are 14 amino acids in the CDR3, from cysteine to phenylalanine inclusive. Here the CDR3 DNA is all that survives: 42 bases in frame from base 1. V is cut back by 6 bases and J by 5 bases, with 7 bases in the junction unmatched. In the germline V gene (reference sequence), CDR1 corresponds to MNHNY and CDR2 to SVGAGI. This clone showed up just once. Its antigen is not yet known. There are no base qualities to consult, and no much larger clone falls within one base. Participants in the prospective study were aged about 18 to 95 years, lived in more than 20 United States geographic areas, and enrolled through a virtual design. Cohort assignment in the prospective study relied on participant-reported clinical history from a screening survey and a study questionnaire. In the prospective study, mobile phlebotomists collected whole blood, serum and a nasopharyngeal or oropharyngeal swab from each participant. Prospective study participants could optionally give additional blood draws and questionnaires over an approximately 2-month period. Prospective study blood samples were shipped either frozen or at room temperature before DNA extraction.

The immunoSEQ Assay, a bias-controlled multiplex PCR, was used to amplify TCRbeta CDR3 regions from genomic DNA. As for how the authors treated the data: Within the assay, amplification of reference gene primers was used to estimate how many nucleated cells each sample contained. Sequence reads were collapsed and filtered to measure the absolute abundance of every unique TCRbeta CDR3 rearrangement. For each sample, productive Simpson clonality was calculated as the square root of Simpson's diversity index across productive rearrangements. TCRdb carries this immuneACCESS record with in-frame sequences only. Its versions omit some clonotypes, under half of them owing to an unresolved V gene in the studies checked, with the rest unexplained. V, J and clone size derive from that table, while D and trimming were established from the DNA sequence. The sample includes some 200,000 clones, with 86% observed a single time. The ten largest clones represent around 3.5% of the sample.

Paper-wide results and their limitations: The quantity of clinical and demographic metadata differed by source and by participant and was supplied without curation.

Rearrangement joined TRBV6-6 to TRBJ2-5, and 9 junction bases match TRBD1. Sequencing was done on a sample of PBMCs or T cells enriched from blood (not recorded which). The receptor comes from a woman aged 40 to 50 with acute COVID-19. The CDR3: CASSHRGQIETQYF. The DNA is as follows: TGTGCCAGCAGCCACAGGGGGCAGATTGAGACCCAGTACTTC.